This T cell receptor beta chain derives from a study of cytomegalovirus exposure and HLA in healthy donors (dated by TCRdb to about 2017). Regarding the research as a whole: An earlier analysis of several hundred of the donors reported about 300 Gb of sequence data and 95 million to 130 million unique TCR beta sequences obtained from 150 million to 200 million T cells. Roughly 300 gigabases of sequencing data and 75 million to 85 million unique TCR sequences made up an early release that covered around 640 HLA-typed donors. The genetic ancestry cluster associated with self-reported Caucasian donors included 80% to 90% of the roughly 400 genotyped donors. The study aimed to test whether signatures of past pathogen exposure could be identified by cataloging public T cell receptors. The study used immunosequencing to profile the T cell repertoires of 670 or so subjects and linked those repertoires to cytomegalovirus serostatus. Besides the first cohort of 500 to 700 subjects, a separate validation cohort made up of 120 different subjects was used. To predict cytomegalovirus infection status, the study combined high-throughput TCR immunosequencing, statistical association of individual TCRs with disease status, and machine learning. A later analysis re-analyzed previously published TCR beta repertoires from 550 to 700 donors and added high-resolution HLA genotyping to study TCR occurrence patterns. The later analysis used no new phenotypic data to find candidate immune exposures, relying instead on TCR beta sequences and their occurrence across donors. In an earlier analysis of roughly 580 of the donors, high-throughput TCR beta sequencing was used to judge whether each TCR beta V gene segment behaved as functional or pseudogenic. Donor age, sex, ethnicity and CMV serostatus were compiled alongside the repertoire data. A later genetic analysis used genome-wide SNP genotypes for about 60% of the 666 donors, treating that subset as a discovery cohort. Every discovery cohort repertoire had been produced on one sequencing platform. Class I and class II HLA loci were covered by the typing at four-digit resolution. The number of donors typed differed by locus, with 629-630 for A, B, C, DRB1 and DQB1, around 500 for DQA1, approximately 580 for DPA1, and approximately 470 for DPB1. Several DR-DQ haplotypes were handled as single units for association and clustering because linkage in the cohort was strong. Across approximately 400 genotyped donors of the cohort, an average of about 240,000 unique TCR beta nucleotide sequences per donor were sequenced, and roughly 20% of those sequences were non-productive. Broad study findings and their caveats: A later analysis found that HLA-associated TCR beta chains were more clonally expanded and had lower generation probabilities than equally common non-associated chains. In an earlier analysis of 450 to 750 of the donors, most TCR beta V segments appeared in productive rearrangements about 87% or about 30% of the time, broadly matching IMGT annotations. Presence/absence analyses assumed roughly uniform sequencing depth across donors, an assumption that may not hold. A cluster of highly shared sequence variants was judged likely to be a technical artifact of the sequencing pipeline. A further reported finding was that TCR beta sequences accurately predicted the HLA-A and HLA-B alleles for most subjects in the first cohort. Because HLA typing was unavailable for some donors at each locus, only the typed subset was used in association tests. This cohort had only TCR beta chains sequenced, and the lack of alpha or paired-chain data limited which features could be detected. Across donors, most TCR sequences were observed very rarely, whereas some public TCRs were present in many individuals. When HLA alleles, especially DR and DQ, strongly co-occurred, attributing TCR associations to individual alleles was difficult. A later analysis associated 17,000 or so TCR beta sequences with specific HLA alleles at a false discovery rate of 0.05. CMV serostatus was the only immune exposure information available for the cohort. V-gene and J-gene trimming of TCR beta chains was associated with a missense DCLRE1C variant in a later genetic analysis, and the association was replicated in an independent cohort. A later analysis reported that several top co-occurrence clusters appeared linked to parvovirus B19, influenza, CMV and Epstein-Barr virus. The authors suggested that the approach could potentially be extended to other disease states and immunological phenotypes. The classifier was reported to diagnose cytomegalovirus status with high specificity and sensitivity in both the original and validation cohorts. In a later genetic analysis, fewer N-insertions in productive TCRs were reported among donors in an Asian-associated ancestry cluster than the roughly 670-donor mean. The study gave a list of about 170 TCR beta chains associated with cytomegalovirus. Linkage disequilibrium might explain the correlated functional status among segregating V segments, but an unknown experimental factor could not be ruled out. The earlier analysis of 450 to 700 of the donors excluded some 16 rarely observed V segments, including chromosome 9 orphons, because counts were too low. The 87-base-pair reads could not distinguish some IMGT-functional V segments, including TRBV6-2 and TRBV6-3, so those segments were excluded. According to a later analysis, TCR association rates differed among HLA loci, with DRB1 alleles showing the most associated TCRs and HLA-C alleles showing the fewest. A later analysis found that most CMV-associated TCR beta chains appeared HLA-restricted, with HLA associations seemingly driven largely by CMV exposure. In vitro tests confirmed that a few of the cytomegalovirus-associated TCR beta chains recognize cytomegalovirus antigens.

Libraries were constructed by the immunoSEQ multiplex PCR assay. For the multiplex PCR, a mixture combining 60 forward primers for TCR Vbeta segments and 13 reverse primers for TCR Jbeta segments was used. A multiplex PCR assay on genomic DNA amplified the CDR3 region of rearranged TCR beta genes. The amplified TCR beta libraries were sequenced on the Illumina HiSeq System as 87-base-pair reads. The authors processed their data as follows. In a later analysis, around 80 million unique TCR beta chains were counted across the 650 to 700 repertoires, and approximately 11 million of these chains were shared by at least two donors. Raw reads were error-corrected and collapsed into unique sequences by a nearest-neighbor algorithm in which closely related sequences were merged to remove PCR and sequencing errors. To assign V, D and J gene segments, CDR3 sequences were aligned to IMGT reference sequences. For a sequence to be retained, at least a six-nucleotide match to both a V gene segment and a J gene segment was required. Rearrangements were classified as productive when the CDR3 lacked stop codons and remained in frame with V and J, and all other rearrangements were classified as non-productive. CDR3 was defined according to IMGT convention as the region running from the second conserved V-encoded cysteine to the conserved J-encoded phenylalanine. In an earlier analysis of around 600 of the donors, sequences lacking an unambiguous match to a single V gene segment were excluded. In an earlier analysis of approximately 590 of the donors, V segments were called functional above 56.7% productive rearrangements and were called segregating when the between-donor standard deviation exceeded 5%. A statistical classification framework was built for diagnosing cytomegalovirus status from the catalog of TCR beta chain sequences. A later analysis assigned V and J genes by comparing TCR nucleotide sequences with IMGT/GENE-DB human TR gene sequences. In a later analysis, CDR3 sequences and most-parsimonious VDJ recombination scenarios were assigned using the TCRdist pipeline. In a later analysis, each TCR beta chain was defined by its CDR3 amino acid sequence together with its V-gene family, and reads lacking a unique V-gene family were excluded. A later analysis removed 592 highly shared, low-generation-probability nucleotide sequences to deal with suspected cross-contamination and a sequencing artifact. In a later analysis, a clonal expansion index was calculated for each public chain from normalized within-repertoire ranks of inferred template counts. In a later analysis, generation probabilities were computed with a VDJ recombination model fitted to out-of-frame rearrangements, and the resulting probabilities were checked against IGoR. Hypergeometric tests were used in a later analysis to score TCR-TCR, TCR-HLA and TCR-CMV co-occurrence, with a repertoire-size bias correction applied to the TCR pairs. In a later analysis, false discovery rates were estimated by permuting HLA or CMV assignments 20 times. In a later analysis, co-occurring TCRs were grouped using DBSCAN, and TCRdist sequence similarity was added for clustering within HLA-allele-positive subsets. Repertoires with fewer than 30,000 or more than 120,000 public chains, plus five repertoires with anomalous nucleotide sharing, were excluded from co-occurrence clustering. The source is immuneACCESS, and TCRdb retained only in-frame sequences with V and J called. Part of the clones is not carried over; for the studies checked, unresolved V genes explain less than half of this, and the remainder is unexplained. The V and J calls and clone size come from that table; D and trimming were worked out from the DNA. This sample holds approximately 130,000 clones; around 77% were observed only once. The ten largest clones add up to about 1.3% of the sample.

This clone was counted a few times. Its cognate antigen has yet to be identified. No much larger clone exists at a distance of one base, and base qualities are not known. The cohort comprised more than 550 healthy bone marrow donors. All cohort members were sampled while nominally healthy, although unrecorded immune exposures were likely present. The donor tested CMV seronegative, placing the donor among the 350 to 400 seronegative members of the cohort. A peripheral blood sample was provided by each donor, and peripheral blood mononuclear cells were used for TCR beta sequencing. Genomic DNA extraction from the blood cell samples was performed with the Qiagen DNeasy Blood Extraction Kit. V is cut by 5 bases and J by 4 bases, and the space between the germline ends is 6 bases. The CDR3, cysteine through phenylalanine, is 11 amino acids long. Solely the CDR3 DNA is kept, with 33 bases framed from the first base. Per the germline V gene, SGHRS is the CDR1 and YFSETQ is the CDR2.

The sequenced sample was PBMCs. The V and J genes are TRBV5-1 and TRBJ2-5; the D gene assignment is ambiguous. This TCR was recovered from a man aged 50-60 years in good health and CMV-seronegative. The bases are TGCGCCAGCAGTGTCGGAGAGACCCAGTACTTC. It encodes CASSVGETQYF.